This T cell receptor beta chain emerged from a study of blood T cells in healthy people across ages. At the level of the study: Per every two T cells, about one barcoded beta molecule was captured by template switching.

The second PCR ran roughly 6 to 11 cycles with a sample-barcoded 5' primer and J-beta primers. TCRdb ran MiXCR on the 5' RACE reads and lists one entry per CDR3 protein. The sample gives 550,000 to 750,000 distinct CDR3 sequences, roughly 21% of which show up once; around 3.4% is in the top ten. This clonotype occurred a few times. Antigen: not known. Samples had at least 7 million PBMCs isolated from them. This CDR3 is built from 15 residues. Germline values: CDR1 LGHDT, CDR2 YNNKEL (reference sequence). V trimming: 1 base; J trimming: 8 bases; junction bases outside the gene matches: 4. Findings and limits, study-wide: Diversity estimates drawn from one million T cells were deemed underestimates.

The sequence was obtained from a man aged 70 or older in good health. V and J are TRBV3-1 and TRBJ2-1; 11 nucleotides match TRBD2. Material for sequencing was blood. Here the CDR3 reads CASSQGLAGGYEQFF. The CDR3, as DNA: TGTGCCAGCAGCCAAGGGCTAGCGGGAGGATATGAGCAGTTCTTC.